These 12 T cell receptor beta chains came from one sample sequenced in a study of blood T cell repertoires in COVID-19. Sequenced by immunoSEQ multiplex PCR; TCRdb stores in-frame clones only, minus some. The data contain over 140,000 clones, about four fifths of them singletons. Sequencing input: peripheral blood. Receptors were obtained from an older woman with acute or convalescent COVID-19.

The rearrangement links TRBV14 to TRBJ2-2, with a weak D call TRBD1 (6 bases). The CDR3 spans 16 residues. CDR1 and CDR2 from the germline V gene are SGHDN and FVKESK. The V and J ends lost 5 bases and 0 bases respectively, with 13 bases between them. The CDR3 sequence: CASSKGTFANTGELFF. The CDR3 region has the DNA TGTGCCAGCAGCAAGGGGACATTCGCGAACACCGGGGAGCTGTTTTTT.

The chain links TRBV28 to TRBJ2-1, with D perhaps TRBD1 (5 bases). Germline CDR1 reads MDHEN; CDR2 reads SYDVKM. The CDR3 is 12 amino acids. V was pared by 5 bases and J by 7 bases, with 9 bases between. The CDR3 sequence: CASSPQGNEQFF. CDR3 nucleotides: TGTGCCAGCAGTCCTCAGGGAAATGAGCAGTTCTTC.

This clone was recorded only once. The V and J genes are TRBV7-3 and TRBJ2-3; D ambiguous. This CDR3 is 15 amino acids long. The ends were cut back, 2 bases at V and 1 base at J, with 10 bases in the middle. Germline assignment: CDR1 SGHTA and CDR2 FQGTGA. CDR3 in DNA: TGTGCCAGCAGCTTAGGGCCGGCCGGCACAGATACGCAGTATTTT. Protein product: CASSLGPAGTDTQYF.

The chain recombines TRBV28 with TRBJ2-5; D is uncertain. Germline V gene lookup returns CDR1 MDHEN and CDR2 SYDVKM. Trimming removed 3 bases at V and 6 bases at J, with 11 bases between. This CDR3 is 13 amino acids long. The CDR3 DNA sequence: TGTGCCAGCAGTTTCCCGGGTCGCAAGACCCAGTACTTC. The encoded protein is CASSFPGRKTQYF.

The CDR3 region has the DNA TGCGCCAGCAGCTGGAGCGGGGAGAGAGGCTACGAGCAGTACTTC. Translation: CASSWSGERGYEQYF. The chain joins TRBV5-1 to TRBJ2-7; 7 bases map to TRBD2. Per germline, CDR1 SGHRS and CDR2 YFSETQ. J was trimmed by 3 bases and V by 3 bases; bases with no gene match: 9. This CDR3 spans 15 amino acids.

The chain uses TRBV5-4 and TRBJ1-2, with 7 positions matching TRBD1. Germline V gene lookup returns CDR1 SGHNT and CDR2 YYREEE (reference sequence). The junction had 4 bases not matched to a gene; V was cut back by 4 bases and J by 4 bases. The CDR3 contains 13 residues. The CDR3 DNA follows: TGTGCCAGCAGCCAAGGGGGCATCTATGGCTACACCTTC. It yields the protein CASSQGGIYGYTF.

The chain is built from TRBV7-3 and TRBJ1-2, with D possibly being TRBD1 (6 bases). V was shortened by 2 bases and J by 14 bases, with 15 bases between the two germline ends. The CDR3 covers 12 residues. Germline V gives CDR1 SGHTA, CDR2 FQGTGA. CDR3 sequence (DNA): TGTGCCAGCAGCTTATCCCCAGGGGCGGGTACCTTC. Its translation: CASSLSPGAGTF.

The genes are TRBV11-3 and TRBJ2-1, with 9 nucleotides matching TRBD2. CDR3 length equals 14 residues. Trimming took 5 bases from V and 8 from J; bases not matched to a gene: 7. Germline CDR1 reads SGHNT; CDR2 reads YENEEA. CDR3 DNA sequence: TGTGCCAGCAGCCCGGGACTAGCTTGGGATGAGCAGTTCTTC. Protein sequence: CASSPGLAWDEQFF.

V and J are TRBV5-4 and TRBJ2-7, with D possibly being TRBD1 (7 bases). CDR1 SGHNT and CDR2 YYREEE come from the germline V gene (reference sequence). The CDR3 covers 14 residues. V dropped 2 bases and J dropped 3 bases, with 12 bases sitting between them. The CDR3 nucleotides are TGTGCCAGCAGCTTCGCGGGACAGAACTACGAGCAGTACTTC. As protein: CASSFAGQNYEQYF.

This clone was counted only a few times. V is TRBV6-1 and J is TRBJ2-2; 11 bases are shared with TRBD2. Trimming cost V 4 bases and J 4 bases; bases outside gene matches: 8. This CDR3 comprises 17 residues. Germline CDR1 and CDR2: MNHNS and SASEGT. The chain's CDR3 is CASSATSGRSATGELFF. The CDR3 bases are TGTGCCAGCAGTGCCACTAGCGGGAGAAGTGCCACCGGGGAGCTGTTTTTT.

V gene TRBV15 combines with J gene TRBJ1-2; 7 bases line up with TRBD1. Germline V gene lookup returns CDR1 LNHNV and CDR2 YYDKDF (reference sequence). Losses at the gene ends were 4 bases for V and 4 bases for J; bases not matched to a gene: 9. CDR3 length equals 15 residues. CDR3 in DNA: TGTGCCACCAGCATTCCAGGGGGGCAGATCTATGGCTACACCTTC. Its translation: CATSIPGGQIYGYTF.

The J gene is TRBJ2-5, the V gene TRBV30, with D uncertain. The CDR3 contains 12 residues. Trimming stripped 0 bases from V and 0 bases from J, with 2 bases between. Germline V gene sequence: CDR1 GTSNPN, CDR2 SVGIG (reference sequence). The CDR3 protein is CAWSVDQETQYF. In nucleotides, the CDR3 is TGTGCCTGGAGTGTCGACCAAGAGACCCAGTACTTC.